The next 17 T cell receptor beta chains were all read from a single sample in a study of blood T cell repertoires in COVID-19. Measured with immunoSEQ multiplex PCR; TCRdb has only the in-frame clones, and not every one. The sample shows about 300,000 clones, about 90% of them seen only once. The sample taken for sequencing was PBMCs or T cells enriched from blood (not recorded which). The receptors here all came from a woman aged 50 to 60 who had been exposed to COVID-19.

The chain employs TRBV2 and TRBJ2-7; 11 positions agree with TRBD2. The CDR3 sequence is 15 residues long. J was trimmed by 3 bases and V by 3 bases; bases with no gene match: 4. Germline V gives CDR1 SNHLY, CDR2 FYNNEI. The CDR3 DNA reads as TGTGCCAGCAGTGAGCAGACTAGCGGGGTCTACGAGCAGTACTTC. This encodes CASSEQTSGVYEQYF.

The chain has TRBV6-4 and TRBJ2-1, with 12 positions matching TRBD2. This CDR3 is 15 amino acids long. V lost 5 bases, J lost 9 bases, and 8 bases stayed unmatched. CDR1 and CDR2 (germline): MRHNA, SNTAGT. DNA for the CDR3: TGTGCCAGCAGTACCACTAGCGGGGGGATAGCTGAGCAGTTCTTC. It specifies CASSTTSGGIAEQFF.

The chain links TRBV7-9 to TRBJ2-1; D gene unclear. CDR1 and CDR2 (germline): SEHNR, FQNEAQ (reference sequence). The CDR3 is 14 residues long. V was cut by 4 bases and J by 9 bases, with 16 bases left in between. CDR3 sequence (DNA): TGTGCCAGCAGCTCAACGGCCCGATCGGGTGAGCAGTTCTTC. This gives the protein CASSSTARSGEQFF.

This clone came up a few times. The genes are TRBV18 and TRBJ1-3; D gene ambiguous. From germline, CDR1 is KGHSH and CDR2 LQKENI. V lost 5 bases to trimming and J lost 2 bases, with 13 bases between them. The CDR3 extends over 15 amino acids. CDR3 DNA: TGTGCCAGCTCAACAAAACAGACTACTGGAAACACCATATATTTT. Encoded protein: CASSTKQTTGNTIYF. Supplemented by reference TRBV18 and TRBJ1-3, the full variable domain reads NAGVMQNPRHLVRRRGQEARLRCSPMKGHSHVYWYRQLPEEGLKFMVYLQKENIIDESGMPKERFSAEFPKEGPSILRIQQVVRGDSAAYFCASSTKQTTGNTIYFGEGSWLTVV.

The chain links TRBV2 to TRBJ1-5; possibly TRBD1 for D (6 bases). V was trimmed by 1 base and J by 4 bases, leaving 11 bases between them. This CDR3 contains 15 residues. Germline V gene data show CDR1 as SNHLY and CDR2 as FYNNEI. The CDR3 loop reads CASSEVSQGNQPQHF. The DNA for the CDR3 is TGTGCCAGCAGTGAAGTAAGTCAGGGGAATCAGCCCCAGCATTTT.

This clone was seen a single time. The V and J genes are TRBV19 and TRBJ1-1, with 8 bases lining up with TRBD1. Germline trimming cut 6 bases from V and 0 bases from J; bases unmatched to any gene: 18. The length of the CDR3 is 19 residues. Germline V gene sequence: CDR1 LNHDA, CDR2 SQIVND (reference sequence). The CDR3 is CASSREPIRTGRMNTEAFF. The CDR3 DNA reads TGTGCCAGTAGCCGTGAACCCATCAGGACAGGGCGCATGAACACTGAAGCTTTCTTT.

This chain joins TRBV5-8 and TRBJ1-6; D unresolved. CDR1 SGHTS and CDR2 YDEGEE come from the germline V gene. The CDR3 covers 16 residues. Trimming took 0 bases from V and 1 from J, leaving 8 bases between them. Here the CDR3 DNA reads TGTGCCAGCAGCTTGGTATCGGGTTCCTATAATTCACCCCTCCACTTT. Protein sequence: CASSLVSGSYNSPLHF. Supplemented by reference TRBV5-8 and TRBJ1-6, the full variable domain reads EAGVTQSPTHLIKTRGQQATLRCSPISGHTSVYWYQQALGLGLQFLLWYDEGEERNRGNFPPRFSGRQFPNYSSELNVNALELEDSALYLCASSLVSGSYNSPLHFGNGTRLTVT.

The V call is TRBV7-9, the J call TRBJ2-7; D might be TRBD2 (5 bases). CDR1 is SEHNR, CDR2 FQNEAQ, per germline (reference sequence). The V and J ends lost 6 bases and 3 bases respectively, with 27 bases between them. The CDR3 runs to 18 residues. CDR3 in DNA: TGTGCCAGCAGGCCCCCCACCGGGAAGGGAGTTTTGATCTACGAGCAGTACTTC. It yields the protein CASRPPTGKGVLIYEQYF.

The chain carries TRBV15 and TRBJ2-3, with D possibly being TRBD2 (5 bases). The germline gives CDR1 LNHNV, CDR2 YYDKDF (reference sequence). The CDR3 is made up of 15 amino acids. Trimming took off 0 bases at V and 4 bases at J, with 11 bases between the two ends. The CDR3 nucleotides read TGTGCCACCAGCAGAGATCAACTAGGTGCAGATACGCAGTATTTT. Translation: CATSRDQLGADTQYF.

The gene calls are TRBV15 and TRBJ2-3; 12 nucleotides agree with TRBD2. V was pared by 5 bases and J by 1 base, with 10 bases of the junction left unmatched. Germline lookup yields CDR1 LNHNV and CDR2 YYDKDF (reference sequence). This CDR3 contains 18 residues. DNA for the CDR3: TGTGCCACCAGCCGTGGCGGAAGACTAGCGGGGGGCACAGATACGCAGTATTTT. It codes for CATSRGGRLAGGTDTQYF.

V gene TRBV5-4 combines with J gene TRBJ2-1; TRBD2 agrees at 12 bases. The CDR3 spans 17 residues. The junction had 5 bases not matched to a gene; V was cut back by 0 bases and J by 4 bases. CDR1 and CDR2 (germline): SGHNT, YYREEE (reference sequence). The CDR3 nucleotides read TGTGCCAGCAGCTTGGCTAGCGGGGGGGCGACATACAATGAGCAGTTCTTC. This codes for CASSLASGGATYNEQFF.

The chain joins TRBV30 to TRBJ2-7; 9 nucleotides agree with TRBD1. In germline, CDR1 is GTSNPN, CDR2 SVGIG (reference sequence). The ends lost 6 bases at V and 4 bases at J; junction bases unmatched: 7. The CDR3 extends over 13 amino acids. CDR3 DNA sequence: TGTGCCTGCCCCGGGACAGGGCAATACGAGCAGTACTTC. Its protein product is CACPGTGQYEQYF.

V usage is TRBV5-1 and J usage is TRBJ2-3, with 10 bases lining up with TRBD2. Germline CDR1 and CDR2: SGHRS and YFSETQ. V was pared by 1 base and J by 0 bases, with 8 bases of the junction left unmatched. This CDR3 is 18 amino acids long. The CDR3, as DNA: TGCGCCAGCAGCTTGTGGGCTAGCGGGGGACCTAGCACAGATACGCAGTATTTT. Translating gives CASSLWASGGPSTDTQYF.

The V and J genes are TRBV9 and TRBJ1-2; D perhaps matches TRBD1 (6 bases). The CDR3 totals 16 residues. The germline CDR1 and CDR2 sequences are SGDLS and YYNGEE. Trimming stripped 3 bases from V and 3 bases from J, with 18 bases between. The CDR3 region has the DNA TGTGCCAGCAGCGACGGACAGAGGGTAGATGACTATGGCTACACCTTC. This gives the protein CASSDGQRVDDYGYTF. Full variable domain (missing parts from reference TRBV9 and TRBJ1-2): DSGVTQTPKHLITATGQRVTLRCSPRSGDLSVYWYQQSLDQGLQFLIQYYNGEERAKGNILERFSAQQFPDLHSELNLSSLELGDSALYFCASSDGQRVDDYGYTFGSGTRLTVV.

This sequence joins TRBV11-2 and TRBJ1-6; D is perhaps TRBD1 (6 bases). The CDR3 covers 18 residues. V shed 5 bases and J shed 7 bases, with 24 bases lying between them. Germline loops: CDR1 SGHAT, CDR2 FQNNGV. This chain's CDR3 is CASSRTHPRWGGNSPLHF. In DNA form, the CDR3 reads TGTGCCAGCAGCCGCACGCACCCTCGGTGGGGGGGCAATTCACCCCTCCACTTT.

This clone came up once. The rearrangement joins TRBV7-2 to TRBJ1-5; 7 bases are shared with TRBD1. CDR1 is SGHTA and CDR2 is FQGNSA in the germline V gene. Trimming removed 5 bases from V and 7 bases from J; junction bases left unmatched: 5. The CDR3 is 13 amino acids. DNA for the CDR3: TGTGCCAGCAGCACGGGACAGAACCAGCCCCAGCATTTT. This translates into CASSTGQNQPQHF.

The V and J genes are TRBV4-2 and TRBJ2-2; 7 bases fit TRBD2. Germline CDR1 LGHNA, CDR2 YNFKEQ. This CDR3 comprises 18 residues. Trimming removed 1 base from V and 1 base from J; junction bases left unmatched: 9. This CDR3 is CASSQVPWSSGNTGELFF. The CDR3 coding sequence is TGTGCCAGCAGCCAAGTCCCCTGGTCTAGCGGGAACACCGGGGAGCTGTTTTTT.